This T cell receptor (beta chain) originates from a study of T cell responses to AZD1222 COVID-19 vaccine. Study findings and constraints: Just a handful of people given AZD1222 tested seropositive at baseline. Repertoire samples came only from after the peak T cell response.

Repertoires were generated with immunoSEQ multiplex PCR, while TCRdb's copy carries only in-frame clones and drops some. The sample lists around 130,000 clones, 80% to 90% occurring once. On this clone itself: The antigen is undetermined.

The germline CDR1 and CDR2 sequences are SGHNT and YENEEA. Germline trimming cut 4 bases from V and 0 bases from J; bases unmatched to any gene: 3. This CDR3 has 16 residues. The specimen comprised peripheral blood, sampled on day 0 of AZD1222 vaccination. The receptor was derived from an adult in good health. J is TRBJ2-3 and V is TRBV11-3; TRBD2 matches 11 bases. The CDR3 reads CASSSRLAGSTDTQYF. CDR3 coding DNA: TGTGCCAGCAGCTCCCGACTAGCGGGAAGCACAGATACGCAGTATTTT. The whole variable domain, filled in from reference TRBV11-3 and TRBJ2-3, reads EAGVVQSPRYKIIEKKQPVAFWCNPISGHNTLYWYLQNLGQGPELLIRYENEEAVDDSQLPKDRFSAERLKGVDSTLKIQPAELGDSAVYLCASSSRLAGSTDTQYFGPGTRLTVL.